This is a list of T cell receptor beta chains from one sample in a study of blood T cell repertoires in COVID-19. Clones were read by immunoSEQ multiplex PCR, and TCRdb kept only the in-frame ones, dropping some. The table shows hundreds of thousands of clones, with around nine tenths occurring only once. The source material was peripheral blood. The receptors were sampled from a man aged 35-49 years with acute or convalescent COVID-19. CDR3s include the opening cysteine and the closing phenylalanine or tryptophan. D genes are given only for firm matches. Only part of the rows carry a size: once, few, many, or a class if the clone is expanded.

CDR3 protein: CASSVGTSGYNEQFF
CDR3 DNA: TGTGCCAGCAGCGTAGGGACTAGCGGCTACAATGAGCAGTTCTTC
V gene: TRBV9
D gene: TRBD2
J gene: TRBJ2-1
clone size: -

CDR3 protein: CASSRQRGSSYNEQFF
CDR3 DNA: TGTGCCAGCAGTAGGCAGCGGGGAAGCTCCTACAATGAGCAGTTCTTC
V gene: TRBV28
D gene: TRBD2
J gene: TRBJ2-1
clone size: -

CDR3 protein: CASSYHSSGATYEQYF
CDR3 DNA: TGTGCCAGCAGCTACCATTCTAGCGGGGCTACCTACGAGCAGTACTTC
V gene: TRBV7-2
D gene: TRBD2
J gene: TRBJ2-7
clone size: -

CDR3 protein: CASSLAAGVGEKLFF
CDR3 DNA: TGTGCCAGCAGCTTAGCCGCAGGGGTGGGTGAAAAACTGTTTTTT
V gene: TRBV7-9
D gene: -
J gene: TRBJ1-4
clone size: -

CDR3 protein: CASSQGVQNIQYF
CDR3 DNA: TGTGCCAGTAGTCAGGGGGTGCAAAACATTCAGTACTTC
V gene: TRBV19
D gene: TRBD1
J gene: TRBJ2-4
clone size: -

CDR3 protein: CASSQVRLPANTGELFF
CDR3 DNA: TGTGCCAGCAGCCAAGTTAGACTCCCAGCGAACACCGGGGAGCTGTTTTTT
V gene: TRBV3-1/TRBV3-2
D gene: -
J gene: TRBJ2-2
clone size: once

CDR3 protein: CASSKSQGAIQPQHF
CDR3 DNA: TGTGCCAGCAGCAAATCTCAGGGGGCAATTCAGCCCCAGCATTTT
V gene: TRBV3-1/TRBV3-2
D gene: TRBD1
J gene: TRBJ1-5
clone size: -

CDR3 protein: CASSPESGTGGYNEQFF
CDR3 DNA: TGTGCCAGCAGTCCTGAGAGTGGGACGGGGGGTTACAATGAGCAGTTCTTC
V gene: TRBV27
D gene: TRBD2
J gene: TRBJ2-1
clone size: few

CDR3 protein: CASSHREGFDSPLHF
CDR3 DNA: TGTGCCAGCTCCCACAGGGAGGGGTTCGATTCACCCCTCCACTTT
V gene: TRBV18
D gene: -
J gene: TRBJ1-6
clone size: -

CDR3 protein: CASSGLDRVSYEQYF
CDR3 DNA: TGTGCCAGCAGTGGACTCGACAGGGTCTCCTACGAGCAGTACTTC
V gene: TRBV6-2/TRBV6-3
D gene: TRBD1
J gene: TRBJ2-7
clone size: -

CDR3 protein: CASSPAARRDEQYF
CDR3 DNA: TGTGCCAGCAGTCCAGCAGCAAGGAGGGACGAGCAGTACTTC
V gene: TRBV28
D gene: -
J gene: TRBJ2-7
clone size: -

CDR3 protein: CASMESGRRFETDTQYF
CDR3 DNA: TGTGCCAGTATGGAGAGCGGGAGAAGGTTTGAGACAGATACGCAGTATTTT
V gene: TRBV19
D gene: TRBD2
J gene: TRBJ2-3
clone size: few

CDR3 protein: CASSPRGLNTGELFF
CDR3 DNA: TGTGCCAGCAGCCCCAGGGGGCTGAACACCGGGGAGCTGTTTTTT
V gene: TRBV9
D gene: TRBD1
J gene: TRBJ2-2
clone size: -

CDR3 protein: CSARGLNEQFF
CDR3 DNA: TGCAGTGCTCGGGGACTCAATGAGCAGTTCTTC
V gene: TRBV29-1
D gene: -
J gene: TRBJ2-1
clone size: -

CDR3 protein: CSVEGALNPGSNYGYTF
CDR3 DNA: TGCAGCGTTGAAGGAGCCTTGAACCCGGGTTCCAACTATGGCTACACCTTC
V gene: TRBV29-1
D gene: -
J gene: TRBJ1-2
clone size: -

CDR3 protein: CASAGTGDEKLFF
CDR3 DNA: TGTGCCAGTGCCGGGACAGGGGATGAAAAACTGTTTTTT
V gene: TRBV19
D gene: TRBD1
J gene: TRBJ1-4
clone size: -

CDR3 protein: CASSIGGKGNEQFF
CDR3 DNA: TGTGCCAGCAGTATCGGAGGGAAGGGAAATGAGCAGTTCTTC
V gene: TRBV28
D gene: -
J gene: TRBJ2-1
clone size: -

CDR3 protein: CASSQQGWPEAFF
CDR3 DNA: TGTGCCAGCAGTCAACAGGGGTGGCCTGAAGCTTTCTTT
V gene: TRBV28
D gene: TRBD1
J gene: TRBJ1-1
clone size: -

CDR3 protein: CASSQEVTGRESLHF
CDR3 DNA: TGTGCCAGCAGCCAAGAAGTGACAGGGAGAGAGTCCCTCCACTTT
V gene: TRBV3-1/TRBV3-2
D gene: TRBD1
J gene: TRBJ1-6
clone size: once

CDR3 protein: CASSLNRGTEAFF
CDR3 DNA: TGCGCCAGCTCCTTAAACAGGGGCACTGAAGCTTTCTTT
V gene: TRBV10-1
D gene: TRBD1
J gene: TRBJ1-1
clone size: -

CDR3 protein: CASSFSPLRTDKVRYDYEQYF
CDR3 DNA: TGTGCCAGCAGTTTCTCCCCCTTGCGGACAGATAAAGTACGTTATGACTACGAGCAGTACTTC
V gene: TRBV28
D gene: -
J gene: TRBJ2-7
clone size: once

CDR3 protein: CASSLGRFNQPQHF
CDR3 DNA: TGTGCCAGCAGCCTAGGCAGGTTCAATCAGCCCCAGCATTTT
V gene: TRBV11-2
D gene: -
J gene: TRBJ1-5
clone size: -

CDR3 protein: CASSFTGASQRSSPLHF
CDR3 DNA: TGTGCCAGCAGCTTTACTGGGGCTTCGCAGCGTTCATCACCCCTCCACTTT
V gene: TRBV11-3
D gene: -
J gene: TRBJ1-6
clone size: -

CDR3 protein: CASSSSGVTSYEQYF
CDR3 DNA: TGTGCCAGCAGCTCCAGCGGAGTGACCTCCTACGAGCAGTACTTC
V gene: TRBV7-3
D gene: -
J gene: TRBJ2-7
clone size: -

CDR3 protein: CASSFTGSEQYF
CDR3 DNA: TGTGCCAGCAGTTTCACAGGGAGCGAGCAGTACTTC
V gene: TRBV6-2/TRBV6-3
D gene: -
J gene: TRBJ2-7
clone size: -

CDR3 protein: CASSWEGQGGYGYTF
CDR3 DNA: TGTGCCAGCAGCTGGGAGGGACAGGGGGGGTATGGCTACACCTTC
V gene: TRBV6-5
D gene: TRBD1
J gene: TRBJ1-2
clone size: -

CDR3 protein: CASSPSGDLTDTQYF
CDR3 DNA: TGTGCCAGCAGCCCCAGCGGGGACCTCACAGATACGCAGTATTTT
V gene: TRBV28
D gene: TRBD2
J gene: TRBJ2-3
clone size: -

CDR3 protein: CASSPNKTPGQGFAGYTF
CDR3 DNA: TGTGCCAGCTCACCCAATAAAACCCCGGGACAGGGGTTTGCTGGCTACACCTTC
V gene: TRBV18
D gene: TRBD1
J gene: TRBJ1-2
clone size: -

CDR3 protein: CASSLVGSARNIQYF
CDR3 DNA: TGCGCCAGCAGCTTGGTGGGTAGTGCCAGGAACATTCAGTACTTC
V gene: TRBV5-1
D gene: -
J gene: TRBJ2-4
clone size: -

CDR3 protein: CASSLETAGGWNEQFF
CDR3 DNA: TGCGCCAGCAGCTTGGAGACAGCCGGAGGGTGGAATGAGCAGTTCTTC
V gene: TRBV5-1
D gene: -
J gene: TRBJ2-1
clone size: once

CDR3 protein: CASTRGGGYNEQFF
CDR3 DNA: TGTGCCAGCACGAGGGGGGGAGGGTACAATGAGCAGTTCTTC
V gene: TRBV27
D gene: -
J gene: TRBJ2-1
clone size: -

CDR3 protein: CASSLESSGSGDEQFF
CDR3 DNA: TGTGCCAGCAGCTTAGAATCTAGCGGGAGTGGAGATGAGCAGTTCTTC
V gene: TRBV7-9
D gene: TRBD2
J gene: TRBJ2-1
clone size: once

CDR3 protein: CASSEDGSSYNEQFF
CDR3 DNA: TGCGCCAGCAGTGAAGACGGGAGCTCCTACAATGAGCAGTTCTTC
V gene: TRBV10-2
D gene: -
J gene: TRBJ2-1
clone size: -

CDR3 protein: CASSFVAGYTF
CDR3 DNA: TGTGCCAGCAGTTTCGTGGCCGGCTACACCTTC
V gene: TRBV28
D gene: -
J gene: TRBJ1-2
clone size: -

CDR3 protein: CASGPAGELETQYF
CDR3 DNA: TGTGCCAGCGGTCCCGCGGGAGAGTTAGAGACCCAGTACTTC
V gene: TRBV7-9
D gene: TRBD2
J gene: TRBJ2-5
clone size: -

CDR3 protein: CASSLGSSEGYEQYF
CDR3 DNA: TGTGCCAGCAGCTTAGGGTCCTCGGAGGGCTACGAGCAGTACTTC
V gene: TRBV7-8
D gene: -
J gene: TRBJ2-7
clone size: -

CDR3 protein: CASGQGLGYGYTF
CDR3 DNA: TGTGCCAGCGGGCAGGGTTTGGGCTATGGCTACACCTTC
V gene: TRBV12-3/TRBV12-4
D gene: -
J gene: TRBJ1-2
clone size: -

CDR3 protein: CASSNRGGNSPLHF
CDR3 DNA: TGTGCCAGCAGCAATCGCGGGGGTAATTCACCCCTCCACTTT
V gene: TRBV9
D gene: -
J gene: TRBJ1-6
clone size: -

CDR3 protein: CAWSLFAGGPDEQFF
CDR3 DNA: TGTGCCTGGAGCCTCTTCGCGGGAGGGCCCGATGAGCAGTTCTTC
V gene: TRBV30
D gene: TRBD2
J gene: TRBJ2-1
clone size: -

CDR3 protein: CASSDSTGFYEQYF
CDR3 DNA: TGCGCCAGCAGCGACTCGACAGGATTCTACGAGCAGTACTTC
V gene: TRBV5-1
D gene: -
J gene: TRBJ2-7
clone size: -

CDR3 protein: CASSLTGGSTYEQYF
CDR3 DNA: TGTGCCAGCAGCTTAACGGGAGGCTCCACCTACGAGCAGTACTTC
V gene: TRBV7-3
D gene: -
J gene: TRBJ2-7
clone size: -

CDR3 protein: CATSDSVSGSRNEQFF
CDR3 DNA: TGTGCCACCAGTGATTCTGTTAGCGGGAGCAGGAATGAGCAGTTCTTC
V gene: TRBV24-1
D gene: TRBD2
J gene: TRBJ2-1
clone size: few

CDR3 protein: CASSLSRLAGGETQYF
CDR3 DNA: TGTGCCAGCAGCTTATCCCGTCTAGCGGGAGGCGAGACCCAGTACTTC
V gene: TRBV11-2
D gene: TRBD2
J gene: TRBJ2-5
clone size: -

CDR3 protein: CASSIDRGGLDEKLFF
CDR3 DNA: TGTGCCAGTAGTATAGATCGAGGGGGCTTAGACGAAAAACTGTTTTTT
V gene: TRBV19
D gene: TRBD1
J gene: TRBJ1-4
clone size: -

CDR3 protein: CASSWTGGYEQYF
CDR3 DNA: TGTGCCAGCAGTTGGACAGGGGGATACGAGCAGTACTTC
V gene: TRBV2
D gene: TRBD1
J gene: TRBJ2-7
clone size: -

CDR3 protein: CASSVDRNTGELFF
CDR3 DNA: TGTGCCAGCAGCGTAGACAGGAACACCGGGGAGCTGTTTTTT
V gene: TRBV9
D gene: -
J gene: TRBJ2-2
clone size: -

CDR3 protein: CASSLGWRGGADTQYF
CDR3 DNA: TGCGCCAGCAGCTTGGGGTGGAGAGGGGGGGCAGATACGCAGTATTTT
V gene: TRBV5-1
D gene: -
J gene: TRBJ2-3
clone size: -

CDR3 protein: CASSPGDRYTEAFF
CDR3 DNA: TGTGCCAGCAGCCCGGGGGATAGGTACACTGAAGCTTTCTTT
V gene: TRBV3-1/TRBV3-2
D gene: -
J gene: TRBJ1-1
clone size: -

CDR3 protein: CASRSTQGFGYGYTF
CDR3 DNA: TGTGCCAGCAGATCGACTCAGGGGTTTGGGTATGGCTACACCTTC
V gene: TRBV28
D gene: -
J gene: TRBJ1-2
clone size: -

CDR3 protein: CATSDYRATQGSYNEQFF
CDR3 DNA: TGTGCCACCAGTGATTATCGGGCTACCCAGGGGTCCTACAATGAGCAGTTCTTC
V gene: TRBV24-1
D gene: -
J gene: TRBJ2-1
clone size: -

CDR3 protein: CASSVTGRLGNQPQHF
CDR3 DNA: TGTGCCAGCAGCGTGACAGGGAGGTTGGGCAATCAGCCCCAGCATTTT
V gene: TRBV7-8
D gene: TRBD1
J gene: TRBJ1-5
clone size: -

CDR3 protein: CASSPTGAEQYF
CDR3 DNA: TGTGCCAGTAGCCCGACAGGGGCCGAGCAGTACTTC
V gene: TRBV19
D gene: TRBD1
J gene: TRBJ2-7
clone size: -

CDR3 protein: CASSERGGYTDTQYF
CDR3 DNA: TGTGCCAGCAGTGAGAGGGGAGGTTACACAGATACGCAGTATTTT
V gene: TRBV2
D gene: -
J gene: TRBJ2-3
clone size: -

CDR3 protein: CASSAQGGGGAQETQYF
CDR3 DNA: TGTGCCAGCAGCGCGCAGGGTGGCGGGGGGGCCCAAGAGACCCAGTACTTC
V gene: TRBV7-9
D gene: TRBD2
J gene: TRBJ2-5
clone size: -

CDR3 protein: CASQATNSYEQYF
CDR3 DNA: TGCGCCTCCCAAGCCACTAACTCCTACGAGCAGTACTTC
V gene: TRBV5-1
D gene: -
J gene: TRBJ2-7
clone size: -

CDR3 protein: CATSSLESGGWDTIYF
CDR3 DNA: TGTGCCACCAGCAGCCTCGAGTCAGGTGGCTGGGACACCATATATTTT
V gene: TRBV15
D gene: -
J gene: TRBJ1-3
clone size: -